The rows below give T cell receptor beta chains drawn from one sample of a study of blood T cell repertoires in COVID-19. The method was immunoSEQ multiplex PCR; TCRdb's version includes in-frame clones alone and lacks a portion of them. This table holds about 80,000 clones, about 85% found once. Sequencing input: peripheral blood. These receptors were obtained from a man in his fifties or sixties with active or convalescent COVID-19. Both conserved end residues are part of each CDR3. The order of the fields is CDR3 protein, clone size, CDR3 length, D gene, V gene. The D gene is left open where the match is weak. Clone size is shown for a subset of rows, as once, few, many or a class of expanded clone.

cdr3_aa: CASNQDRVNYGYTF
clone_size: .
cdr3_length: 14
d_call: TRBD1
v_call: TRBV11-2

cdr3_aa: CASSQGGLAITDTQYF
clone_size: .
cdr3_length: 16
d_call: .
v_call: TRBV4-3

cdr3_aa: CASSLTKGFGIENSPLHF
clone_size: .
cdr3_length: 18
d_call: .
v_call: TRBV27

cdr3_aa: CASSRTSGGFGSYNEQFF
clone_size: .
cdr3_length: 18
d_call: TRBD2
v_call: TRBV7-2

cdr3_aa: CSASRPGHDYGYTF
clone_size: .
cdr3_length: 14
d_call: .
v_call: TRBV20-1

cdr3_aa: CASSLIGDRGQPQHF
clone_size: .
cdr3_length: 15
d_call: TRBD1
v_call: TRBV7-2

cdr3_aa: CASTRAGGREETQYF
clone_size: .
cdr3_length: 15
d_call: TRBD2
v_call: TRBV19

cdr3_aa: CASSPRTGSSNQPQHF
clone_size: .
cdr3_length: 16
d_call: TRBD1
v_call: TRBV19

cdr3_aa: CASSPQGSHTGELFF
clone_size: few
cdr3_length: 15
d_call: .
v_call: TRBV19

cdr3_aa: CASGLGLAGTNEQFF
clone_size: .
cdr3_length: 15
d_call: TRBD2
v_call: TRBV12-5

cdr3_aa: CASSDLWASGGAINEQFF
clone_size: .
cdr3_length: 18
d_call: TRBD2
v_call: TRBV6-1

cdr3_aa: CAISSTNRGSGNTIYF
clone_size: once
cdr3_length: 16
d_call: TRBD1
v_call: TRBV10-3

cdr3_aa: CASSPHDGDFTGELFF
clone_size: .
cdr3_length: 16
d_call: .
v_call: TRBV4-2

cdr3_aa: CASSSQGEKLFF
clone_size: .
cdr3_length: 12
d_call: .
v_call: TRBV28

cdr3_aa: CASSLNGGGETQYF
clone_size: .
cdr3_length: 14
d_call: .
v_call: TRBV5-4

cdr3_aa: CASSWTGNYGYTF
clone_size: once
cdr3_length: 13
d_call: TRBD1
v_call: TRBV6-5

cdr3_aa: CASSATGRETQYF
clone_size: .
cdr3_length: 13
d_call: .
v_call: TRBV9

cdr3_aa: CASSSRDRPPGPLHF
clone_size: .
cdr3_length: 15
d_call: TRBD1
v_call: TRBV6-6

cdr3_aa: CASSSRTENYGYTF
clone_size: .
cdr3_length: 14
d_call: .
v_call: TRBV6-5

cdr3_aa: CASSRTGNGYTF
clone_size: once
cdr3_length: 12
d_call: TRBD1
v_call: TRBV9

cdr3_aa: CASSSFNYGYTF
clone_size: .
cdr3_length: 12
d_call: .
v_call: TRBV19

cdr3_aa: CASSLDGTGTYEQYF
clone_size: .
cdr3_length: 15
d_call: TRBD1
v_call: TRBV7-2

cdr3_aa: CASSLAGDPNNSPLHF
clone_size: once
cdr3_length: 16
d_call: .
v_call: TRBV5-1

cdr3_aa: CASNLAGGYNEQFF
clone_size: .
cdr3_length: 14
d_call: TRBD2
v_call: TRBV6-5

cdr3_aa: CASSPGDSYGYTF
clone_size: .
cdr3_length: 13
d_call: .
v_call: TRBV7-2

cdr3_aa: CASSRRLGGTDTQYF
clone_size: .
cdr3_length: 15
d_call: .
v_call: TRBV13

cdr3_aa: CASSQGTGANVLTF
clone_size: .
cdr3_length: 14
d_call: .
v_call: TRBV6-4

cdr3_aa: CASSSQQGTGYTF
clone_size: .
cdr3_length: 13
d_call: .
v_call: TRBV7-9

cdr3_aa: CASSASVSSGGVGGHKRVEQFF
clone_size: .
cdr3_length: 22
d_call: TRBD2
v_call: TRBV9

cdr3_aa: CASSNSGQGTETQYF
clone_size: .
cdr3_length: 15
d_call: TRBD1
v_call: TRBV5-4

cdr3_aa: CASSGTGSPLAKNIQYF
clone_size: .
cdr3_length: 17
d_call: TRBD1
v_call: TRBV7-2

cdr3_aa: CASSLRGGFSGNTIYF
clone_size: .
cdr3_length: 16
d_call: .
v_call: TRBV7-2